This TCR beta chain was captured by sequencing in a study of blood T cell repertoires in COVID-19. As for the study in general: From the United States, Italy and Spain came samples of acute and convalescent COVID-19. Nucleic acid was either cDNA or gDNA, and it came from T cells, B-cell-depleted T cells, or PBMCs.

Germline V gene lookup returns CDR1 SGHAT and CDR2 FQNNGV. The CDR3 loop spans 13 amino acids. V lost 3 bases and J 1 base, leaving 5 bases between the germline ends. In the original analysis: Nucleated cell counts were estimated from reference gene primer amplification. Method: immunoSEQ multiplex PCR; TCRdb's copy keeps in-frame clones and lacks some. V and J calls and clone size are those listed in that table; D and trimming were worked out from the DNA. Of 60,000 to 70,000 clones listed, 85% are singletons. The sequenced sample consisted of peripheral blood. V is TRBV11-2 and J is TRBJ2-3, with no clear D. The TCR originated in an older man with acute or convalescent COVID-19. The CDR3 region has the DNA TGTGCCAGCAGCTTCCCCGGCACAGATACGCAGTATTTT. This sequence encodes CASSFPGTDTQYF.